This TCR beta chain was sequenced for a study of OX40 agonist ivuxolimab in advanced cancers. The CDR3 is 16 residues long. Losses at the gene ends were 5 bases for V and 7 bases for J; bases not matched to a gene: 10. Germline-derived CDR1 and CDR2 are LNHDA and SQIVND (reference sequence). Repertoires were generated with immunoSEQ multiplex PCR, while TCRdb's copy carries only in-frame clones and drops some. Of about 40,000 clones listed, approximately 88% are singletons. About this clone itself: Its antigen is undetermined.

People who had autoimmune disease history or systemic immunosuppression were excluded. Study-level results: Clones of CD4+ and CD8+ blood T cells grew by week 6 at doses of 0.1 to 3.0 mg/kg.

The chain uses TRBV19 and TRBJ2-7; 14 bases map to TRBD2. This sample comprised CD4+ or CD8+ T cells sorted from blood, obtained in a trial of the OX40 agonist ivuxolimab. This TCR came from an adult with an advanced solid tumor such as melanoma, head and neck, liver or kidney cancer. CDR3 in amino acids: CASSPNPGLAGEEQYF. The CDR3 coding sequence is TGTGCCAGTAGTCCCAACCCGGGACTAGCGGGAGAAGAGCAGTACTTC.